These 5 T cell receptor beta chains came from one sample sequenced in a study of vaccination and CD4 T cells after COVID-19. The treatment: approximately nine-day PBMC culture with coronavirus spike peptide pools or control peptides (ViraFEST assay). Once obtained from cultured CD4+ T cells, the DNA was sequenced using the Oncomine TCR Beta short-read assay. TCRdb re-called the PCR reads with MiXCR, one entry per CDR3 protein. This table has some 12,000 distinct CDR3 sequences, 50% to 70% appearing once. For these TCRs, the target antigens are not known. The sequencing input was CD4+ T cells from blood, cultured in vitro. These receptors came from a human donor who had recovered from COVID-19.

This clonotype was counted only a few times. This chain joins TRBV6-1 and TRBJ1-2, with D maybe TRBD1 (5 bases). Trimming removed 7 bases at V and 0 bases at J, with 12 bases between. CDR1 and CDR2 (germline): MNHNS, SASEGT. This CDR3 region has 14 residues. The CDR3 coding sequence is TGTGCCAGCAATCAGGGCCCAGCTAACTATGGCTACACCTTC. This gives the protein CASNQGPANYGYTF.

The chain uses TRBV5-5 and TRBJ1-1; D is unresolved. V was cut by 1 base and J by 7 bases, with 8 bases left in between. Germline lookup yields CDR1 SGHKS and CDR2 YYEKEE (reference sequence). There are 12 residues in the CDR3. The DNA of the CDR3 is TGTGCCAGCAGCTTGTGGGCAGGTGAAGCTTTCTTT. Amino acid sequence: CASSLWAGEAFF.

This clonotype has a handful of counts. The gene calls are TRBV2 and TRBJ1-1; D is uncertain. The CDR3 covers 18 residues. Germline CDR1 reads SNHLY; CDR2 reads FYNNEI. V dropped 0 bases and J dropped 1 base, with 18 bases sitting between them. Here the CDR3 reads CASSEASEAVHANTEAFF. The CDR3 region has the DNA TGTGCCAGCAGTGAAGCTAGTGAGGCAGTGCATGCGAACACTGAAGCTTTCTTT.

The CDR3, as DNA: TGTGCCAGCAGCTTCTGGGGTAGCGGGGGGAATCGGGAGACCCAGTACTTC. Protein: CASSFWGSGGNRETQYF. The chain employs TRBV7-9 and TRBJ2-5, with 10 nucleotides matching TRBD2. The CDR3 covers 17 residues. V was pared by 3 bases and J by 5 bases, with 12 bases of the junction left unmatched. Germline V gene lookup returns CDR1 SEHNR and CDR2 FQNEAQ (reference sequence).

This clonotype has a handful of counts. The rearrangement uses TRBV27 and TRBJ1-2; TRBD1 matches at 11 bases. CDR1 is MNHEY and CDR2 is SMNVEV in the germline V gene (reference sequence). J lost 3 bases, V lost 5 bases, and 5 bases had no gene match. The CDR3 covers 15 residues. CDR3 DNA: TGTGCCAGCAGTCCGGGACAGGGGGTTGACTATGGCTACACCTTC. This translates into CASSPGQGVDYGYTF.